This is a list of T cell receptor beta chains from one sample in a study of cytomegalovirus exposure and HLA in healthy donors. The protocol was immunoSEQ multiplex PCR, while the TCRdb copy is restricted to in-frame clones and leaves out a portion. This table holds fewer than 250,000 clones, 70% to 75% found once. Sequencing was done on a sample of PBMCs. The receptors stem from a woman aged 25 to 45 in good health and CMV-seropositive. Each CDR3 is given with its conserved first and last residue. Each record gives: CDR3 protein, CDR3 DNA, J gene, D gene, V gene, clone size. D genes are given only for firm matches. Clone size, where shown, is once, few, many, or a class for clones that have expanded.

CASSPGQGSGYTF	TGTGCCAGTAGTCCGGGACAGGGTTCTGGCTACACCTTC	TRBJ1-2	TRBD1	TRBV19	.
CASSLGGTSYEQYF	TGTGCCAGCAGCTTAGGCGGCACCTCCTACGAGCAGTACTTC	TRBJ2-7	.	TRBV7-8	.
CASSFSGTDTQYF	TGTGCCAGCAGTTTTTCTGGCACAGATACGCAGTATTTT	TRBJ2-3	.	TRBV28	.
CASSYSGRNNEQFF	TGTGCCAGCAGTTACAGCGGGAGGAACAATGAGCAGTTCTTC	TRBJ2-1	TRBD2	TRBV27	once
CASTAGLTNEKLFF	TGTGCCAGTACCGCGGGACTGACTAATGAAAAACTGTTTTTT	TRBJ1-4	.	TRBV19	few
CASSSVDGSPVWEQFF	TGTGCCAGCAGCTCCGTAGACGGGAGCCCGGTGTGGGAGCAGTTCTTC	TRBJ2-1	.	TRBV11-2	.
CASSLRTDSYEQYF	TGTGCCAGCAGCTTAAGGACAGATTCCTACGAGCAGTACTTC	TRBJ2-7	.	TRBV7-9	.
CASSSTSGRNEQFF	TGTGCCAGTAGTAGTACTAGCGGGAGAAATGAGCAGTTCTTC	TRBJ2-1	TRBD2	TRBV19	.
CASSSSRDRDPDTQYF	TGTGCCAGCAGCTCTTCCCGGGACAGAGACCCAGATACGCAGTATTTT	TRBJ2-3	TRBD1	TRBV7-9	.
CSVRQGMAKNIQYF	TGCAGCGTCCGACAGGGGATGGCCAAAAACATTCAGTACTTC	TRBJ2-4	TRBD1	TRBV29-1	once
CASSFGTRGGELFF	TGTGCCAGCAGCTTTGGGACTCGGGGCGGGGAGCTGTTTTTT	TRBJ2-2	.	TRBV7-2	.
CASSERGRGGTQYF	TGTGCCAGCAGTGAAAGGGGCAGGGGTGGGACCCAGTACTTC	TRBJ2-5	.	TRBV6-1	.
CSTGVSNQPQHF	TGTAGTACGGGGGTAAGCAATCAGCCCCAGCATTTT	TRBJ1-5	.	TRBV28	.
CASSSQEIAGVTDTQYF	TGTGCCAGCAGCTCTCAGGAAATAGCGGGAGTCACAGATACGCAGTATTTT	TRBJ2-3	TRBD2	TRBV7-9	.
CASSSGGTGNYEQYF	TGTGCCAGCAGTTCCGGAGGTACAGGGAATTACGAGCAGTACTTC	TRBJ2-7	.	TRBV28	.
CASSIEGSGSYADTQYF	TGTGCCAGTAGTATTGAAGGGAGCGGGAGCTACGCAGATACGCAGTATTTT	TRBJ2-3	TRBD2	TRBV19	.
CASSRQRVDTGELFF	TGTGCCAGCTCACGTCAGCGGGTGGACACCGGGGAGCTGTTTTTT	TRBJ2-2	.	TRBV18	.
CASGQGMRNTIYF	TGTGCCAGCGGACAGGGAATGAGAAACACCATATATTTT	TRBJ1-3	TRBD1	TRBV6-1	few
CASSLDPYSNEQFF	TGTGCCAGCAGCTTAGATCCCTACTCAAATGAGCAGTTCTTC	TRBJ2-1	.	TRBV7-9	.
CASSPSDRLSYEQYF	TGTGCCAGCAGTCCCTCAGACAGGCTCTCCTACGAGCAGTACTTC	TRBJ2-7	.	TRBV28	.
CASSARDRLDEQYF	TGTGCCAGCAGCGCCCGGGACAGGTTGGATGAGCAGTACTTC	TRBJ2-7	TRBD1	TRBV7-9	.
CASSLGRVAGEQYF	TGTGCCAGCAGCTTAGGGAGGGTAGCGGGTGAGCAGTACTTC	TRBJ2-7	TRBD2	TRBV7-2	few
CATSRDPAGGVEQFF	TGTGCCACCAGCAGAGATCCAGCGGGAGGGGTTGAGCAGTTCTTC	TRBJ2-1	TRBD2	TRBV15	.
CASATVSYEQYF	TGTGCCAGCGCGACAGTGTCTTACGAGCAGTACTTC	TRBJ2-7	.	TRBV7-2	.
CASSYAPGTVWETQYF	TGTGCCAGCAGTTACGCCCCAGGGACTGTCTGGGAGACCCAGTACTTC	TRBJ2-5	.	TRBV6-5	.
CASSALGLTNTGELFF	TGTGCCAGCAGCGCCTTGGGACTAACCAACACCGGGGAGCTGTTTTTT	TRBJ2-2	TRBD2	TRBV7-9	.
CASSQVPGSGRARIETQYF	TGTGCCAGCAGCCAAGTTCCGGGTAGCGGGAGGGCTCGAATAGAGACCCAGTACTTC	TRBJ2-5	TRBD2	TRBV14	.
CASSPGTSWGGQFF	TGTGCCAGCAGCCCCGGGACTAGTTGGGGGGGGCAGTTCTTC	TRBJ2-1	TRBD2	TRBV27	.
CASSQTGLNDEQYF	TGCGCCAGCAGCCAAACAGGGTTGAACGACGAGCAGTACTTC	TRBJ2-7	.	TRBV4-1	.
CASSFSYEQYF	TGTGCCAGCAGTTTCTCGTACGAGCAGTACTTC	TRBJ2-7	.	TRBV28	.
CASSLVRRLTSGSGETQYF	TGTGCCAGCAGCTTAGTTCGTAGGTTGACTAGCGGGAGTGGGGAGACCCAGTACTTC	TRBJ2-5	TRBD2	TRBV7-2	.
CASSLLGEEGEQYF	TGCGCCAGCAGCTTATTGGGGGAGGAGGGGGAGCAGTACTTC	TRBJ2-7	.	TRBV5-1	.
CASSLSNGQLYEQYF	TGTGCCAGCAGTTTATCGAACGGACAGTTATACGAGCAGTACTTC	TRBJ2-7	.	TRBV27	few